The entry below gives a single T cell receptor beta chain sequence along with its context. Some clones are missing from TCRdb's copy, which holds only in-frame ones; the method was immunoSEQ multiplex PCR. The data show 70,000 to 100,000 clones, 82% seen once. Germline CDR1 and CDR2: GTSNPN and SVGIG (reference sequence). The CDR3 has 15 amino acids. The V gene end was trimmed by 6 bases and the J gene end by 3 bases; junction bases not matched to a gene: 9. This sample is drawn from a study of radiation and T cells in renal cell carcinoma. Study-level information: Nephrectomy followed 15 Gy stereotactic body radiation by 4 weeks.

Regarding time point: baseline pretreatment blood. Noted treatment: 15 Gy SBRT to primary tumor, nephrectomy 4 weeks later. The specimen comprised blood, sampled from a patient whose treatment included radiotherapy and nephrectomy. This TCR derives from a man aged 55 to 70 with renal cell carcinoma. The chain combines TRBV30 with TRBJ2-1; 9 nucleotides line up with TRBD1. The CDR3: CACNYGTGFYNEQFF. CDR3 bases: TGTGCCTGCAACTATGGGACAGGGTTCTACAATGAGCAGTTCTTC.